The 30 T cell receptor beta chains presented below share a single source sample, sequenced in a study of shared clonotypes between healthy human individuals. Sequencing used immunoSEQ multiplex PCR; TCRdb keeps in-frame clones, though not all of them. Of 2 million or so clones listed, approximately 94% are singletons. The naive CD8 fraction comprised CD45RO-negative cells positively selected for CCR7 and excluded terminally differentiated effector memory CD45RA+ cells. The sample taken for sequencing was naive CD8+ T cells sorted from blood. The receptors originated from a man younger than 30 in good health.

In the case of this clone: This sample includes further DNA sequences coding for the same CDR3. The chain links TRBV6-1 to TRBJ2-6; D call uncertain. Germline CDR1 reads MNHNS; CDR2 reads SASEGT. The CDR3 is 14 amino acids. The V gene lost 1 base and the J gene lost 1 base, with 2 bases spanning the gap. This CDR3 reads CASSEGSGANVLTF. CDR3 coding DNA: TGTGCCAGCAGTGAAGGGTCTGGGGCCAACGTCCTGACTTTC.

This chain connects TRBV18 to TRBJ1-1; TRBD1 is a possible D gene (6 bases). The germline V gene encodes CDR1 KGHSH and CDR2 LQKENI. V lost 0 bases and J 10 bases, leaving 12 bases between the germline ends. CDR3 length: 13 amino acids. CDR3 sequence reads: CASSPPYGGAAFF. CDR3 sequence (DNA): TGTGCCAGCTCACCACCTTACGGGGGCGCAGCTTTCTTT.

The J gene is TRBJ1-3, the V gene TRBV6-1; TRBD1 matches at 7 bases. Trimming took 2 bases from V and 7 from J; bases not matched to a gene: 11. The CDR3 consists of 16 residues. Germline V lookup: CDR1 MNHNS, CDR2 SASEGT. The CDR3 loop reads CASSEYGQAGLNTIYF. The DNA for the CDR3 is TGTGCCAGCAGTGAATACGGACAGGCCGGGCTCAACACCATATATTTT.

For the CDR3, the DNA is TGTGCCTGGAGTGTCGACCCCCCCTACGAGCAGTACTTC. Protein product: CAWSVDPPYEQYF. V gene TRBV30 combines with J gene TRBJ2-7, with no clear D. CDR1 and CDR2 (germline): GTSNPN, SVGIG (reference sequence). This CDR3 has 13 amino acids. Trimming removed 0 bases at V and 2 bases at J, with 8 bases between.

V gene TRBV6-4 combines with J gene TRBJ2-7; D not resolved. The CDR3 spans 14 residues. Trimming took 2 bases from V and 2 from J, leaving 10 bases between them. Germline lookup yields CDR1 MRHNA and CDR2 SNTAGT. CDR3 residues: CASSDGDSPYEQYF. The CDR3 region has the DNA TGTGCCAGCAGTGACGGGGATTCACCCTACGAGCAGTACTTC.

Comments on this clone: The same CDR3 can be traced to other DNA sequences in this sample. The chain combines TRBV4-1 with TRBJ1-4, with 8 bases that match TRBD1. Trimming at V came to 0 bases and at J to 3 bases, leaving 0 bases not matched to a gene. CDR1 is MGHRA and CDR2 is YSYEKL in the germline V gene. The CDR3 loop spans 15 amino acids. As DNA, the CDR3 is TGCGCCAGCAGCCAAGAACAGGGGGCTAATGAAAAACTGTTTTTT. Residues: CASSQEQGANEKLFF.

The chain joins TRBV9 to TRBJ1-3; D is possibly TRBD1 (6 bases). Germline values: CDR1 SGDLS, CDR2 YYNGEE. Between the trimmed V and J ends, which lost 2 bases and 3 bases, there was a span of 12 bases. The CDR3 extends over 15 amino acids. The CDR3 DNA follows: TGTGCCAGCAGCGTTACGGGGGCGCGTGGAAACACCATATATTTT. Translating gives CASSVTGARGNTIYF.

The chain employs TRBV11-2 and TRBJ1-2; D is possibly TRBD1 (5 bases). The CDR3 is 13 amino acids. Germline V gene sequence: CDR1 SGHAT, CDR2 FQNNGV. V shed 5 bases and J shed 12 bases, with 19 bases lying between them. The CDR3 DNA is TGTGCCAGCAGCCGCCAGTCAGGGTTTGGAGACACCTTC. Its translation is CASSRQSGFGDTF.

The chain is built from TRBV30 and TRBJ1-1; 7 bases are a match to TRBD1. This CDR3 region has 13 residues. Germline V gives CDR1 GTSNPN, CDR2 SVGIG (reference sequence). Trimming cost V 5 bases and J 0 bases; bases outside gene matches: 3. CDR3 DNA: TGTGCCTGGGAAGGACAGGTGAACACTGAAGCTTTCTTT. As protein: CAWEGQVNTEAFF.

The gene calls are TRBV27 and TRBJ2-7; 9 positions match TRBD2. The junction had 6 bases not matched to a gene; V was cut back by 2 bases and J by 4 bases. CDR1 and CDR2 from the germline V gene are MNHEY and SMNVEV (reference sequence). CDR3 size: 15 residues. CDR3 coding DNA: TGTGCCAGCAGTTTAACCTCAGCGGGGGGATACGAGCAGTACTTC. Protein product: CASSLTSAGGYEQYF.

For this clone: The sample contains more than one DNA sequence encoding this CDR3. The gene calls are TRBV10-3 and TRBJ2-7, with D unresolved. The CDR3 is made up of 14 amino acids. V lost 0 bases and J lost 0, with 6 bases in between. In germline, CDR1 is ENHRY, CDR2 SYGVKD. Here the CDR3 DNA reads TGTGCCATCAGTGAGTCAGGCAGCTCCTACGAGCAGTACTTC. This encodes CAISESGSSYEQYF.

V is TRBV2 and J is TRBJ1-2; D uncertain. Germline values: CDR1 SNHLY, CDR2 FYNNEI. The CDR3 runs to 16 residues. Between the trimmed V and J ends, which lost 0 bases and 4 bases, there was a span of 15 bases. The CDR3 DNA sequence: TGTGCCAGCAGTGAAGCCTCACTGAGCTGGAGCTATGGCTACACCTTC. It yields the protein CASSEASLSWSYGYTF.

This chain connects TRBV12-1 to TRBJ2-5; TRBD1 is the table's D call and was not checked against the DNA. TRBV12-1 is a recognized pseudogene. This CDR3 is 10 amino acids long. The CDR3 is CAIGPSTQYF. DNA for the CDR3: TGTGCCATTGGGCCTTCGACCCAGTACTTC.

This chain joins TRBV28 and TRBJ2-7; a possible D gene is TRBD2 (7 bases). The germline CDR1 and CDR2 sequences are MDHEN and SYDVKM. There are 13 residues in the CDR3. Trimming stripped 3 bases from V and 5 bases from J, with 11 bases between. The CDR3 loop reads CASSLRGLDEQYF. The CDR3 nucleotides read TGTGCCAGCAGTTTGCGGGGGCTGGACGAGCAGTACTTC.

V usage is TRBV10-2 and J usage is TRBJ1-6; 9 bases agree with TRBD1. The CDR3 has 14 amino acids. Germline trimming cut 2 bases from V and 8 bases from J; bases unmatched to any gene: 1. Per the germline V gene, CDR1 is WSHSY and CDR2 is SAAADI. The CDR3 loop reads CASSETGGHSPLHF. The DNA of the CDR3 is TGCGCCAGCAGTGAGACAGGGGGCCATTCACCCCTCCACTTT.

The chain links TRBV15 to TRBJ2-7; tentatively, D is TRBD1 (6 bases). The CDR3 runs 14 residues. CDR1 is LNHNV, CDR2 YYDKDF, per germline (reference sequence). V was pared by 4 bases and J by 0 bases, with 10 bases between. This CDR3 is CATSTRTDSYEQYF. CDR3 nucleotide sequence: TGTGCCACCAGCACTCGGACAGACTCCTACGAGCAGTACTTC. The entire variable domain, with the rest obtained from reference TRBV15 and TRBJ2-7, is as follows: DAMVIQNPRYQVTQFGKPVTLSCSQTLNHNVMYWYQQKSSQAPKLLFHYYDKDFNNEADTPDNFQSRRPNTSFCFLDIRSPGLGDTAMYLCATSTRTDSYEQYFGPGTRLTVT.

The chain couples TRBV27 to TRBJ2-3, with 8 bases that match TRBD2. The V and J ends lost 8 bases and 4 bases, in that order; junction bases with no gene match: 2. There are 12 residues in the CDR3. Germline-derived CDR1 and CDR2 are MNHEY and SMNVEV (reference sequence). In DNA form, the CDR3 reads TGTGCCAGCCGGGAGGGGGCAGATACGCAGTATTTT. It specifies CASREGADTQYF.

V is TRBV7-9 and J is TRBJ2-1; tentatively, D is TRBD1 (6 bases). Germline V gene sequence: CDR1 SEHNR, CDR2 FQNEAQ (reference sequence). The CDR3 is 17 amino acids. V was trimmed by 1 base and J by 0 bases, leaving 13 bases between them. The CDR3 reads CASSLEGTGSSYNEQFF. For the CDR3, the DNA is TGTGCCAGCAGCTTAGAGGGTACAGGGAGCTCCTACAATGAGCAGTTCTTC.

This sequence joins TRBV5-5 and TRBJ2-7; D might be TRBD2 (5 bases). The V gene lost 2 bases and the J gene lost 3 bases, with 9 bases spanning the gap. This CDR3 is built from 13 residues. CDR1 is SGHKS and CDR2 is YYEKEE in the germline V gene (reference sequence). The CDR3: CASSFFGIYEQYF. The DNA of the CDR3 is TGTGCCAGCAGCTTTTTCGGGATCTACGAGCAGTACTTC. The whole variable domain, filled in from reference TRBV5-5 and TRBJ2-7, reads DAGVTQSPTHLIKTRGQQVTLRCSPISGHKSVSWYQQVLGQGPQFIFQYYEKEERGRGNFPDRFSARQFPNYSSELNVNALLLGDSALYLCASSFFGIYEQYFGPGTRLTVT.

CDR3 DNA sequence: TGTGCCAGCAGCGTTAGCGGGGGGCAAAACATTCAGTACTTC. Encoded protein: CASSVSGGQNIQYF. This chain connects TRBV9 to TRBJ2-4, with TRBD2 identical over 10 bases. This CDR3 is built from 14 residues. Germline V gene sequence: CDR1 SGDLS, CDR2 YYNGEE. V shed 2 bases and J 5 bases; nucleotides not matched to a gene: 1.

The V and J genes are TRBV29-1 and TRBJ1-4, with D unresolved. Trimming pared 4 bases from V and 7 bases from J, leaving 13 bases between. The CDR3 runs 13 residues. Germline CDR1 and CDR2: SQVTM and ANQGSEA. CDR3 nucleotide sequence: TGCAGCGTTGTTGGGCCAACCGGTGAAAAACTGTTTTTT. It is translated as CSVVGPTGEKLFF.

This chain links TRBV7-8 with TRBJ1-1; D might be TRBD1 (5 bases). Germline V gene data show CDR1 as SGHVS and CDR2 as FQNEAQ. CDR3 length: 14 amino acids. Between the trimmed V and J ends, which lost 8 bases and 3 bases, there was a span of 16 bases. The CDR3 sequence is CASLRVGWDTEAFF. The CDR3 DNA reads as TGTGCCAGCCTCAGGGTGGGGTGGGACACTGAAGCTTTCTTT.

The V gene is TRBV11-1, the J gene TRBJ2-7, with D possibly being TRBD1 (5 bases). V was trimmed by 3 bases and J by 6 bases, leaving 12 bases between them. Germline-derived CDR1 and CDR2 are SGHAT and FQDESV (reference sequence). This CDR3 is built from 13 residues. This CDR3 is CASSFEAGFEQYF. The DNA of the CDR3 is TGTGCCAGCAGCTTCGAGGCAGGGTTCGAGCAGTACTTC.

The rearrangement links TRBV5-5 to TRBJ1-2; D is perhaps TRBD1 (5 bases). V gave up 0 bases and J gave up 4 bases, with 19 bases separating them. Looked up from germline, CDR1 is SGHKS and CDR2 is YYEKEE (reference sequence). The CDR3 is 17 amino acids. CDR3 in amino acids: CASSLESSREILYGYTF. DNA of the CDR3: TGTGCCAGCAGCTTGGAGTCCAGCAGGGAAATTCTCTATGGCTACACCTTC.

The chain carries TRBV30 and TRBJ1-2; maybe TRBD1 (5 bases). V was shortened by 2 bases and J by 4 bases, with 14 bases between the two germline ends. Germline V gene lookup returns CDR1 GTSNPN and CDR2 SVGIG (reference sequence). The CDR3 is 14 residues long. CDR3: CAWSKEGQTYGYTF. The CDR3 DNA reads TGTGCCTGGAGTAAGGAGGGGCAAACCTATGGCTACACCTTC.

J is TRBJ2-5 and V is TRBV7-2, with TRBD2 identical over 13 bases. The CDR3 length is 17 residues. Germline V CDR1 and CDR2: SGHTA, FQGNSA. J was trimmed by 2 bases and V by 1 base; bases with no gene match: 4. This CDR3 reads CASSLELAGGQQETQYF. DNA of the CDR3: TGTGCCAGCAGCTTAGAACTAGCGGGAGGGCAACAAGAGACCCAGTACTTC.

This clone was seen only once. The rearrangement joins TRBV5-1 to TRBJ2-7; D remains ambiguous. The CDR3 consists of 14 residues. Germline loops: CDR1 SGHRS, CDR2 YFSETQ. Trimming took off 0 bases at V and 0 bases at J, with 7 bases between the two ends. Written as DNA, the CDR3 is TGCGCCAGCAGCTTGGGAACATACTCCTACGAGCAGTACTTC. Its protein product is CASSLGTYSYEQYF.

This clone came up once. The chain combines TRBV6-1 with TRBJ1-5; no definite D call. The CDR3 runs to 13 residues. Trimming stripped 1 base from V and 5 bases from J, with 6 bases between. Germline V gene sequence: CDR1 MNHNS, CDR2 SASEGT. CDR3 amino acids: CASSEGSYQPQHF. The CDR3 DNA sequence: TGTGCCAGCAGTGAAGGCAGCTATCAGCCCCAGCATTTT.

The V call is TRBV19, the J call TRBJ2-7, with D uncertain. This CDR3 spans 15 amino acids. The V end lost 3 bases, the J end lost 3 bases, and 15 bases lay between the germline ends. Germline CDR1 LNHDA, CDR2 SQIVND (reference sequence). CDR3 in DNA: TGTGCCAGTAGTATTGGGCAGGCCTCAGGCTACGAGCAGTACTTC. Translated, it gives CASSIGQASGYEQYF.

The CDR3 sequence: CASKGEGSSYEQYF. The CDR3 DNA follows: TGTGCCAGCAAAGGCGAGGGCTCGTCCTACGAGCAGTACTTC. The chain is built from TRBV13 and TRBJ2-7, with D possibly being TRBD2 (5 bases). The V gene's germline CDR1 is PRHDT and CDR2 FYEKMQ (reference sequence). V shed 7 bases and J shed 1 base, with 14 bases lying between them. This CDR3 contains 14 residues.